This passage covers 18 T cell receptor beta chains from one sample sequenced in a study of blood T cell repertoires in COVID-19. Generated by immunoSEQ multiplex PCR, the TCRdb table keeps only in-frame clones and is missing some. The sample comprises 200,000 to 250,000 clones, approximately 78% of which are singletons, and 8% to 10% rests with the top ten. The sample consisted of peripheral blood. These receptors originate from a woman of 80 years or more with COVID-19, enrolled during active disease.

V usage is TRBV5-1 and J usage is TRBJ1-1; 7 nucleotides agree with TRBD1. Germline V lookup: CDR1 SGHRS, CDR2 YFSETQ. J was trimmed by 5 bases and V by 4 bases; bases with no gene match: 11. The CDR3 runs 15 residues. In nucleotides, the CDR3 is TGCGCCAGCAGCACTACGACAGGGCCGGGAACTGAAGCTTTCTTT. It codes for CASSTTTGPGTEAFF.

The chain carries TRBV11-3 and TRBJ2-3, with D possibly being TRBD1 (8 bases). The ends were cut back, 5 bases at V and 8 bases at J, with 23 bases in the middle. Germline CDR1 and CDR2: SGHNT and YENEEA. The CDR3 loop spans 16 amino acids. CDR3 sequence (DNA): TGTGCCAGCAGCAAAGCGGGGACAGGTCCATCTGGTACGCAGTATTTT. As protein: CASSKAGTGPSGTQYF.

This clone was counted once. The genes are TRBV6-5 and TRBJ2-3; a possible D gene is TRBD2 (6 bases). The CDR3 is made up of 14 amino acids. Between the trimmed V and J ends, which lost 8 bases and 1 base, there was a span of 13 bases. The germline V gene encodes CDR1 MNHEY and CDR2 SVGAGI. The CDR3, as DNA: TGTGCCAGCGGGCGGGGCGCTGGCACAGATACGCAGTATTTT. It codes for CASGRGAGTDTQYF.

The chain links TRBV20-1 to TRBJ1-5, with 7 positions matching TRBD1. The CDR3 runs 15 residues. V gave up 3 bases and J gave up 1 base; unmatched junction bases: 6. Germline CDR1 reads DFQATT; CDR2 reads SNEGSKA (reference sequence). CDR3 in DNA: TGCAGTGCTAGTATTACAGGGGCCAGCAATCAGCCCCAGCATTTT. Amino acids: CSASITGASNQPQHF.

The chain recombines TRBV11-2 with TRBJ1-1, with no clear D. The CDR3 contains 13 residues. Per germline, CDR1 SGHAT and CDR2 FQNNGV. Trimming shortened V by 1 base and J by 7 bases, and 10 bases separated the two germline ends. The CDR3 bases are TGTGCCAGCAGCTTAGTTCTTGCGAGTGAAGCTTTCTTT. This gives the protein CASSLVLASEAFF. Using reference TRBV11-2 and TRBJ1-1 for the parts outside the CDR3, the full variable domain is EAGVAQSPRYKIIEKRQSVAFWCNPISGHATLYWYQQILGQGPKLLIQFQNNGVVDDSQLPKDRFSAERLKGVDSTLKIQPAKLEDSAVYLCASSLVLASEAFFGQGTRLTVV.

V usage is TRBV7-2 and J usage is TRBJ1-6; D gene unclear. Trimming left V 2 bases short and J 5 bases short, with 10 bases between. The CDR3 length is 15 residues. Germline V CDR1 and CDR2: SGHTA, FQGNSA. The CDR3 DNA sequence: TGTGCCAGCAGCTTATCGTCTGGGCATAATTCACCCCTCCACTTT. It encodes CASSLSSGHNSPLHF.

This clone was recorded a few times. This CDR3 reads CATRRGTEAFF. The CDR3 DNA reads as TGTGCCACTCGAAGAGGCACTGAAGCTTTCTTT. The genes are TRBV6-5 and TRBJ1-1; D uncertain. Germline V gene sequence: CDR1 MNHEY, CDR2 SVGAGI. The ends were cut back, 10 bases at V and 4 bases at J, with 10 bases in the middle. The CDR3 consists of 11 residues.

J is TRBJ1-2 and V is TRBV18, with unresolved D. Trimming removed 4 bases at V and 9 bases at J, with 21 bases between. The V gene's germline CDR1 is KGHSH and CDR2 LQKENI. The length of the CDR3 is 15 residues. CDR3 sequence reads: CASSLTGPSGGSYTF. CDR3 sequence (DNA): TGTGCCAGCTCACTTACTGGGCCCTCAGGAGGGAGCTACACCTTC.

This clone was detected only a few times. This chain joins TRBV19 and TRBJ2-1, with 11 nucleotides matching TRBD2. The CDR3 is made up of 19 amino acids. V lost 3 bases, J lost 1 base, and 11 bases stayed unmatched. Germline V lookup: CDR1 LNHDA, CDR2 SQIVND (reference sequence). CDR3 amino acids: CASSMSLAGGVGSYNEQFF. The CDR3 nucleotides read TGTGCCAGTAGTATGTCTCTAGCGGGAGGTGTCGGGTCCTACAATGAGCAGTTCTTC.

The chain has TRBV6-2 or TRBV6-3 and TRBJ2-1, with 11 bases that match TRBD2. The V segment lost 4 bases and the J segment 3 bases; nucleotides outside the gene matches: 2. Germline values: CDR1 MNHEY, CDR2 SVGEGT. The CDR3 length is 15 residues. CDR3 residues: CASSFGTSGYNEQFF. CDR3 in DNA: TGTGCCAGCAGTTTTGGGACTAGCGGCTACAATGAGCAGTTCTTC.

This clone came up once. CDR3 DNA: TGTGCCATCAGCAATGGGGGCAGCTACTACGAGCAGTACTTC. This codes for CAISNGGSYYEQYF. This chain joins TRBV10-3 and TRBJ2-7, with D tentatively TRBD1 (6 bases). The ends were cut back, 6 bases at V and 3 bases at J, with 15 bases in the middle. The CDR3 length is 14 residues. Germline CDR1 and CDR2: ENHRY and SYGVKD.

The V call is TRBV27, the J call TRBJ1-2; possible D gene TRBD1, 6 bases. Trimming stripped 3 bases from V and 7 bases from J, with 12 bases between. This CDR3 is built from 13 residues. Germline V CDR1 and CDR2: MNHEY, SMNVEV (reference sequence). In DNA form, the CDR3 reads TGTGCCAGCAGTTTTCGGGGGGCAGGTGGCTACACCTTC. This sequence encodes CASSFRGAGGYTF.

In this sample, this clone turned up a few times. V gene TRBV6-5 combines with J gene TRBJ1-1; TRBD1 agrees at 7 bases. CDR3 size: 11 residues. The V gene end was trimmed by 4 bases and the J gene end by 13 bases; junction bases not matched to a gene: 6. The germline CDR1 and CDR2 sequences are MNHEY and SVGAGI. The CDR3: CASSSGGGGFF. The CDR3 DNA is TGTGCCAGCAGTTCAGGAGGGGGCGGTTTCTTT.

At least ten counts were recorded for this clone. The chain recombines TRBV10-3 with TRBJ1-2; D is possibly TRBD1 (6 bases). Deletions cut 4 bases from V and 6 bases from J, with 18 bases between. The CDR3 sequence is 15 residues long. CDR1 ENHRY and CDR2 SYGVKD come from the germline V gene. CDR3 sequence: CAISGIRQVGDGYTF. The CDR3, as DNA: TGTGCCATCAGTGGCATCAGACAGGTGGGAGATGGCTACACCTTC.

This clone was observed once. The rearrangement joins TRBV2 to TRBJ2-7, with D maybe TRBD1 (6 bases). The V end was cut by 5 bases, the J end by 2 bases, with 10 bases between. CDR1 and CDR2 from the germline V gene are SNHLY and FYNNEI. The CDR3 loop spans 13 amino acids. The CDR3 protein is CASSMDRTYEQYF. CDR3 DNA: TGTGCCAGCAGTATGGACAGAACCTACGAGCAGTACTTC.

This clone has just a few counts. This sequence joins TRBV15 and TRBJ2-1; 10 bases fit TRBD2. V lost 0 bases and J lost 11; bases outside the gene matches: 7. The CDR3 is made up of 15 amino acids. Germline lookup yields CDR1 LNHNV and CDR2 YYDKDF (reference sequence). The CDR3 here is CATSRDRASGRKQFF. Written as DNA, the CDR3 is TGTGCCACCAGCAGAGATAGGGCTAGCGGGAGAAAGCAGTTCTTC.

This clone was seen once. The chain couples TRBV5-1 to TRBJ1-1, with TRBD1 matching 8 bases. Germline CDR1 and CDR2: SGHRS and YFSETQ. V shed 0 bases, J shed 1 base, and the junction held 8 bases outside the gene matches. This CDR3 contains 17 residues. CDR3 in DNA: TGCGCCAGCAGCTTGGGTCTAAGACAGGGGTCGAACACTGAAGCTTTCTTT. Amino acids: CASSLGLRQGSNTEAFF.

The chain has TRBV29-1 and TRBJ2-5; 7 bases map to TRBD1. The CDR3 runs 12 residues. J gave up 2 bases and V 5 bases, and 2 bases lay outside the gene matches. Germline CDR1 is SQVTM and CDR2 is ANQGSEA. The CDR3 DNA sequence: TGCAGCGTTAGACAGGGACAAGAGACCCAGTACTTC. Translated: CSVRQGQETQYF.